These T cell receptor beta chains were read from a single sample in a study of cytotoxic CD8 clonotypes in ibrutinib-treated CLL. The repertoire was sequenced with immunoSEQ multiplex PCR; TCRdb's copy has only in-frame clones and lacks some. Altogether roughly 250,000 clones are present, around three quarters being singletons, with the ten largest covering 15% to 17%. The sample was PBMCs, taken after 24 months of ibrutinib treatment. These receptor sequences come from a human donor with chronic lymphocytic leukemia. Both conserved end residues are part of each CDR3. The order of the fields is J gene, V gene, D gene, CDR3 protein. A D gene is named only where the DNA matches it firmly.

J: TRBJ2-3
V: TRBV7-3
D: TRBD2
CDR3: CASSSLGLEADTQYF

J: TRBJ1-1
V: TRBV6-5
D: .
CDR3: CASSYGQNTEAFF

J: TRBJ2-7
V: TRBV28
D: .
CDR3: CASRRMAYEQYF

J: TRBJ1-1
V: TRBV10-1
D: .
CDR3: CASSEGQDPNTEAFF

J: TRBJ2-1
V: TRBV9
D: TRBD2
CDR3: CASSVGLAGPKGLSNEQFF

J: TRBJ1-5
V: TRBV28
D: .
CDR3: CASLDRSNQPQHF

J: TRBJ2-1
V: TRBV19
D: .
CDR3: CASSIFGRSSYNEQFF

J: TRBJ2-1
V: TRBV6-5
D: TRBD2
CDR3: CASGSGRSDEQFF

J: TRBJ2-3
V: TRBV5-4
D: TRBD1
CDR3: CASSAGRDRESDTQYF

J: TRBJ2-5
V: TRBV18
D: .
CDR3: CASSPGAQGTQYF

J: TRBJ2-1
V: TRBV2
D: .
CDR3: CACGYNEQFF

J: TRBJ2-1
V: TRBV7-9
D: TRBD1
CDR3: CASSWTGRDEQFF